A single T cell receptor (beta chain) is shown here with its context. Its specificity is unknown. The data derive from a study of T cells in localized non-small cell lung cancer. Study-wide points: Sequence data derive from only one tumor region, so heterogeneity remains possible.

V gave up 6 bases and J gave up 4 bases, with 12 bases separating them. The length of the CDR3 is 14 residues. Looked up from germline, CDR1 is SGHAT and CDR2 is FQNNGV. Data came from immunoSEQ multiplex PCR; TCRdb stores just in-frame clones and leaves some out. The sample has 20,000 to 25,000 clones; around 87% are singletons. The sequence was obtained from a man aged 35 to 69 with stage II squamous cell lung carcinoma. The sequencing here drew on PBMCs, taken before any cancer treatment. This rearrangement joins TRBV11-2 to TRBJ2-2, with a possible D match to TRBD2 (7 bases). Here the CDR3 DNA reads TGTGCCAGCAGGGGGGGGCCTGGCACCGGGGAGCTGTTTTTT. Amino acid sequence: CASRGGPGTGELFF. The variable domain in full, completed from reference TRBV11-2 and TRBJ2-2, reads EAGVAQSPRYKIIEKRQSVAFWCNPISGHATLYWYQQILGQGPKLLIQFQNNGVVDDSQLPKDRFSAERLKGVDSTLKIQPAKLEDSAVYLCASRGGPGTGELFFGEGSRLTVL.